Listed here are 7 T cell receptor beta chains from one sample, sequenced in a study of radiation and T cells in renal cell carcinoma (dated by TCRdb to 2018 to 2021). The protocol used for the library was the immunoSEQ multiplex PCR assay. Imported from immuneACCESS, the table was reduced by TCRdb to in-frame sequences with V and J called. These copies leave out some clones; in studies compared against another copy, an unresolved V gene accounts for under half, and the cause of the remainder is not known. The sample table holds about 20,000 clones, of which about 51% were seen once. The ten top clones hold 16% of the sample. The time point label here, explained by the study, means: tumor resected at nephrectomy. Reading the label with the study, this specimen's treatment or condition is: 15 Gy SBRT to primary tumor, nephrectomy 4 weeks later. Sequenced material: tumor tissue, taken from a patient whose treatment included radiotherapy and nephrectomy. The receptors were gathered from a woman between 50 and 59 years old with renal cell carcinoma.

As DNA, the CDR3 is TGTGCCAGTAGTATAAGGTTCGCAGGAGTTAATAGCAATCAGCCCCAGCATTTT. As protein: CASSIRFAGVNSNQPQHF. The J gene is TRBJ1-5, the V gene TRBV19; D not resolved. The CDR3 consists of 18 residues. Deletions cut 2 bases from V and 0 bases from J, with 17 bases between. Germline V gene lookup returns CDR1 LNHDA and CDR2 SQIVND (reference sequence).

This clone was observed a few times. This rearrangement joins TRBV5-1 to TRBJ2-7; D may be TRBD1 (6 bases). The germline V and J ends were trimmed by 4 bases and 0 bases, with 8 bases remaining between them. This CDR3 is 13 amino acids long. Germline V CDR1 and CDR2: SGHRS, YFSETQ. CDR3: CASSGTRSYEQYF. The CDR3 DNA sequence: TGCGCCAGCAGCGGGACACGCTCCTACGAGCAGTACTTC. Drawing the rest from reference TRBV5-1 and TRBJ2-7, the complete variable domain is KAGVTQTPRYLIKTRGQQVTLSCSPISGHRSVSWYQQTPGQGLQFLFEYFSETQRNKGNFPGRFSGRQFSNSRSEMNVSTLELGDSALYLCASSGTRSYEQYFGPGTRLTVT.

The rearrangement joins TRBV5-1 to TRBJ1-1, with 7 bases matching TRBD1. V lost 4 bases, J lost 2 bases, and 5 bases stayed unmatched. CDR1 and CDR2 from the germline V gene are SGHRS and YFSETQ. The CDR3 loop spans 14 amino acids. The CDR3 DNA sequence: TGCGCCAGCAGCACCGGGGACAGAAACACTGAAGCTTTCTTT. Translation gives CASSTGDRNTEAFF.

CDR3: CASSMSNRGNEAFF. As DNA, the CDR3 is TGTGCCAGTAGTATGTCCAACAGGGGGAATGAAGCTTTCTTT. The chain links TRBV19 to TRBJ1-1; 8 bases agree with TRBD1. After removal of 3 bases from V and 7 bases from J, the junction contained 7 bases not matched to a gene. Germline lookup yields CDR1 LNHDA and CDR2 SQIVND (reference sequence). This CDR3 comprises 14 residues.

The chain combines TRBV5-1 with TRBJ1-2; TRBD1 agrees at 9 bases. Germline CDR1 SGHRS, CDR2 YFSETQ. This CDR3 has 15 amino acids. Unmatched junction bases numbered 11, after V lost 4 bases and J lost 7 bases. The CDR3 protein is CASSLRPGQGAGYTF. In DNA form, the CDR3 reads TGCGCCAGCAGCCTCCGACCGGGACAGGGAGCTGGCTACACCTTC.

This chain links TRBV6-1 with TRBJ1-2; unclear D gene. The V gene lost 3 bases and the J gene lost 2 bases, with 7 bases spanning the gap. Germline V CDR1 and CDR2: MNHNS, SASEGT. This CDR3 is built from 13 residues. The CDR3 coding sequence is TGTGCCAGCAGTGATGTCAGCAACTATGGCTACACCTTC. Translated, it gives CASSDVSNYGYTF.

In this sample, this clone turned up a few times. The chain has TRBV6-5 and TRBJ2-7; no firm D call. CDR1 MNHEY and CDR2 SVGAGI come from the germline V gene. The V end lost 3 bases, the J end lost 7 bases, and 13 bases lay between the germline ends. The CDR3 is 13 amino acids. CDR3 bases: TGTGCCAGCAGTTATAGAGCCAGCCTAGAGCAGTACTTC. Translation gives CASSYRASLEQYF.